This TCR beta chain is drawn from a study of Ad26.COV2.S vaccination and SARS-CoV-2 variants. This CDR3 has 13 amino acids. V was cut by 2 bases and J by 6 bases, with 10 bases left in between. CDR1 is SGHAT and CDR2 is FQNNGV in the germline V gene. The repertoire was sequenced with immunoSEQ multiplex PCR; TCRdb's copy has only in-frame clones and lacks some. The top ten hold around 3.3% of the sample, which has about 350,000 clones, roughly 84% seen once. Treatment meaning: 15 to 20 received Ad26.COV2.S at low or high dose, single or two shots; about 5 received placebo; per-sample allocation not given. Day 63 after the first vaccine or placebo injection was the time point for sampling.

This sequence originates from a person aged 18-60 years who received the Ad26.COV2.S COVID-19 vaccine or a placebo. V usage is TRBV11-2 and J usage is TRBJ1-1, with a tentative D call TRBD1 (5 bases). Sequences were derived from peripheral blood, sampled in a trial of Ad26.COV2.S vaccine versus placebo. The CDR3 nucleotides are TGTGCCAGCAGCTTAACGGGGGGGGCTGAAGCTTTCTTT. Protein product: CASSLTGGAEAFF. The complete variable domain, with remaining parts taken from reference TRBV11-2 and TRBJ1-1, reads EAGVAQSPRYKIIEKRQSVAFWCNPISGHATLYWYQQILGQGPKLLIQFQNNGVVDDSQLPKDRFSAERLKGVDSTLKIQPAKLEDSAVYLCASSLTGGAEAFFGQGTRLTVV.